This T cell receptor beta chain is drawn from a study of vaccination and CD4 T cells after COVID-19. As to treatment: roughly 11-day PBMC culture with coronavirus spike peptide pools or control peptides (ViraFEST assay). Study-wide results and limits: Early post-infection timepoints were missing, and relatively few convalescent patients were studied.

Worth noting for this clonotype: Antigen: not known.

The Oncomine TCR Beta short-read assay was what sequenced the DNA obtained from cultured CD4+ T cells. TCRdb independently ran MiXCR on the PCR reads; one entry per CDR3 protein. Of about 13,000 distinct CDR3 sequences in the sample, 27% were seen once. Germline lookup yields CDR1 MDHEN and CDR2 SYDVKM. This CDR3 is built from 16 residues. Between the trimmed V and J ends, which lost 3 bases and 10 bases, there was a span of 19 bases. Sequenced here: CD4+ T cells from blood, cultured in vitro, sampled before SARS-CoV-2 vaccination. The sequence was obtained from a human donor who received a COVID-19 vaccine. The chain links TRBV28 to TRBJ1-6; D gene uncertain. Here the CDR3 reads CASSFRVAVLGSPLHF. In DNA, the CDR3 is TGTGCCAGCAGTTTTAGGGTCGCGGTTTTGGGGTCACCCCTCCACTTT.